This entry lists 18 T cell receptor beta chains sequenced from one sample in a study of blood T cell repertoires in COVID-19 (TCRdb year 2020). The library was produced with the immunoSEQ multiplex PCR assay. Sourced from immuneACCESS, this table was stored by TCRdb with only in-frame sequences that have V and J called. A share of the clones is absent; for the studies checked, an unresolved V gene accounts for under half, and the remainder has no known explanation. The sample profile shows roughly 84,000 clones; over 70% of them were found once. The top ten clonotypes cover about 4% of the sample. The material sequenced was peripheral blood. These receptors came from a woman in her forties or fifties with acute or convalescent COVID-19.

This chain connects TRBV5-5 to TRBJ2-1; D not resolved. This CDR3 region has 18 residues. Trimming cost V 4 bases and J 4 bases, with 24 bases left between them. The V gene's germline CDR1 is SGHKS and CDR2 YYEKEE (reference sequence). CDR3 in amino acids: CASSVELSNPFKYNEQFF. The CDR3 DNA reads as TGTGCCAGCAGCGTCGAACTTTCCAATCCATTCAAATACAATGAGCAGTTCTTC.

This chain joins TRBV6-5 and TRBJ1-2; 8 bases are shared with TRBD1. The germline CDR1 and CDR2 sequences are MNHEY and SVGAGI. CDR3 length: 14 residues. V shed 4 bases, J shed 6 bases, and the junction held 7 bases outside the gene matches. CDR3 amino acids: CASSSRGRRNGYTF. CDR3 bases: TGTGCCAGCAGTTCCAGGGGGCGAAGGAATGGCTACACCTTC.

V gene TRBV2 combines with J gene TRBJ1-3; D is undetermined. This CDR3 is built from 14 residues. The V gene lost 8 bases and the J gene lost 0 bases, with 11 bases spanning the gap. Germline CDR1 and CDR2: SNHLY and FYNNEI. The CDR3 DNA reads as TGTGCCAGCGCGGCCGCGAACTCTGGAAACACCATATATTTT. It specifies CASAAANSGNTIYF.

The chain is built from TRBV5-4 and TRBJ1-3, with D possibly TRBD1 on 6 matching bases. Germline lookup yields CDR1 SGHNT and CDR2 YYREEE (reference sequence). The CDR3 runs to 15 residues. Trimming removed 1 base from V and 4 bases from J, with 12 bases in between. CDR3 in DNA: TGTGCCAGCAGCTTGCCGGGACAAGCCGGAAACACCATATATTTT. It codes for CASSLPGQAGNTIYF.

The chain combines TRBV6-5 with TRBJ1-1; 8 nucleotides agree with TRBD1. CDR1 is MNHEY, CDR2 SVGAGI, per germline. The CDR3 length is 15 residues. V lost 6 bases to trimming and J lost 0 bases; unmatched junction nucleotides: 6. CDR3: CASRLTGEMNTEAFF. CDR3 sequence (DNA): TGTGCCAGCAGGCTGACAGGGGAAATGAACACTGAAGCTTTCTTT.

V gene TRBV5-6 combines with J gene TRBJ2-5, with D possibly matching TRBD2 (5 bases). Trimming removed 3 bases from V and 3 bases from J, with 12 bases in between. The CDR3 consists of 14 residues. Per germline, CDR1 SGHDT and CDR2 YYEEEE. CDR3 in amino acids: CASSSKRGKETQYF. Here the CDR3 DNA reads TGTGCCAGCAGCTCGAAAAGAGGGAAAGAGACCCAGTACTTC. The full variable domain, rest sourced from reference TRBV5-6 and TRBJ2-5, is DAGVTQSPTHLIKTRGQQVTLRCSPKSGHDTVSWYQQALGQGPQFIFQYYEEEERQRGNFPDRFSGHQFPNYSSELNVNALLLGDSALYLCASSSKRGKETQYFGPGTRLLVL.

This sequence joins TRBV10-3 and TRBJ2-7; D may be TRBD1 (5 bases). The CDR3 length is 11 residues. The V gene's germline CDR1 is ENHRY and CDR2 SYGVKD. V was trimmed by 4 bases and J by 7 bases, leaving 8 bases between them. CDR3 sequence (DNA): TGTGCCATCAGTGGGGGCCGGGAGCAGTACTTC. Its protein is CAISGGREQYF.

On this clone itself: The sample contains more than one DNA sequence encoding this CDR3. The genes are TRBV5-1 and TRBJ2-2; D unclear. In germline, CDR1 is SGHRS, CDR2 YFSETQ. This CDR3 has 15 amino acids. The V and J ends lost 2 bases and 0 bases respectively, with 8 bases between them. This CDR3 is CASSLEQTNTGELFF. CDR3 coding DNA: TGCGCCAGCAGCTTAGAACAAACGAACACCGGGGAGCTGTTTTTT. The full variable domain, its missing parts supplied by reference TRBV5-1 and TRBJ2-2, is KAGVTQTPRYLIKTRGQQVTLSCSPISGHRSVSWYQQTPGQGLQFLFEYFSETQRNKGNFPGRFSGRQFSNSRSEMNVSTLELGDSALYLCASSLEQTNTGELFFGEGSRLTVL.

This chain joins TRBV7-8 and TRBJ2-7; the match to TRBD1 covers 8 bases. Germline V lookup: CDR1 SGHVS, CDR2 FQNEAQ. The trim removed 4 bases at V and 1 base at J, leaving 3 bases unmatched. The CDR3 is made up of 14 amino acids. CDR3 nucleotides: TGTGCCAGCAGCTCAAGACAGGGGTCCTACGAGCAGTACTTC. Its protein is CASSSRQGSYEQYF.

This clone occurred once. The CDR3: CASSYTARGDYGYTF. In DNA form, the CDR3 reads TGTGCCAGCAGTTACACAGCTCGGGGGGATTATGGCTACACCTTC. This chain links TRBV6-6 with TRBJ1-2; maybe TRBD1 (5 bases). Germline loops: CDR1 MNHNY, CDR2 SVGAGI (reference sequence). The CDR3 loop spans 15 amino acids. V lost 2 bases and J lost 5, with 15 bases in between.

This clone has just a few counts. The rearrangement uses TRBV28 and TRBJ1-2, with 10 nucleotides matching TRBD1. This CDR3 is 13 amino acids long. The trim removed 6 bases at V and 8 bases at J, leaving 6 bases unmatched. In germline, CDR1 is MDHEN, CDR2 SYDVKM. CDR3 DNA sequence: TGTGCCAGCAGCGGGACAGGGGTTTGGGGCTACACCTTC. It yields the protein CASSGTGVWGYTF.

This clone was seen just once. V is TRBV5-8 and J is TRBJ2-3; 8 bases align to TRBD2. V trimming: 4 bases; J trimming: 4 bases; junction bases outside the gene matches: 8. Germline lookup yields CDR1 SGHTS and CDR2 YDEGEE. This CDR3 has 15 amino acids. CDR3 DNA sequence: TGTGCCAGCAGCCTGACCGGGAGGGGACCAGATACGCAGTATTTT. It codes for CASSLTGRGPDTQYF.

The CDR3 reads CASSQAWDSRGRAFF. The CDR3 DNA is TGTGCCAGCAGCCAAGCTTGGGACAGCCGGGGGAGAGCTTTCTTT. This chain links TRBV3-1 (or the pseudogene TRBV3-2) with TRBJ1-1, with 7 bases aligning to TRBD1. V shed 1 base and J 10 bases; nucleotides not matched to a gene: 12. The CDR3 is 15 residues long. Germline V gene lookup returns CDR1 LGHDT and CDR2 YNNKEL (reference sequence).

The chain couples TRBV3-1 (or the pseudogene TRBV3-2) to TRBJ1-1; unclear D gene. This CDR3 contains 14 residues. V was trimmed by 1 base and J by 5 bases, leaving 11 bases between them. Germline CDR1 and CDR2: LGHDT and YNNKEL (reference sequence). The chain's CDR3 is CASSQGWGGTEAFF. DNA of the CDR3: TGTGCCAGCAGCCAAGGATGGGGAGGAACTGAAGCTTTCTTT.

This chain joins TRBV19 and TRBJ1-2; D call uncertain. V shed 1 base and J shed 4 bases, with 13 bases lying between them. This CDR3 is 15 amino acids long. Looked up from germline, CDR1 is LNHDA and CDR2 is SQIVND (reference sequence). The chain's CDR3 is CASSIVKPTAYGYTF. CDR3 bases: TGTGCCAGTAGTATAGTAAAGCCCACCGCCTATGGCTACACCTTC.

This clone was observed a few times. The rearrangement links TRBV4-1 to TRBJ1-2; D ambiguous. Trimming shortened V by 4 bases and J by 4 bases, and 16 bases separated the two germline ends. Germline CDR1 MGHRA, CDR2 YSYEKL. CDR3 size: 15 residues. CDR3 region: CASSPTRDSGYGYTF. The DNA for the CDR3 is TGCGCCAGCAGCCCCACCCGGGATTCCGGCTATGGCTACACCTTC.

This clone has just a few counts. The chain recombines TRBV6-2 or TRBV6-3 with TRBJ2-7; possibly TRBD1 for D (6 bases). In germline, CDR1 is MNHEY, CDR2 SVGEGT. This CDR3 is 13 amino acids long. The V gene lost 4 bases and the J gene lost 6 bases, with 13 bases spanning the gap. The CDR3: CASSLGQAREQYF. The CDR3 DNA reads as TGTGCCAGCAGTTTGGGACAAGCTCGCGAGCAGTACTTC.

The chain has TRBV18 and TRBJ1-1; D perhaps matches TRBD1 (6 bases). The V and J ends lost 5 bases and 4 bases respectively, with 14 bases between them. Germline lookup yields CDR1 KGHSH and CDR2 LQKENI. This CDR3 comprises 14 residues. The CDR3 sequence: CASSASQGVTEAFF. In nucleotides, the CDR3 is TGTGCCAGCTCAGCCTCACAGGGCGTCACTGAAGCTTTCTTT. Variable domain in full (rest from reference TRBV18 and TRBJ1-1): NAGVMQNPRHLVRRRGQEARLRCSPMKGHSHVYWYRQLPEEGLKFMVYLQKENIIDESGMPKERFSAEFPKEGPSILRIQQVVRGDSAAYFCASSASQGVTEAFFGQGTRLTVV.